The 22 T cell receptor beta chains in this list originate from one sample, sequenced in a study of graft-versus-host responses after intestinal transplantation. TCRdb's copy holds only in-frame clones and misses some; the assay was immunoSEQ multiplex PCR. The sample has some 90,000 clones, 85% to 95% seen once. These receptors' targets are unknown. The sequencing used unstimulated CD8+ T cells sorted from spleen or lymph node cells, collected before intestinal transplant. Receptors originate from a human donor who received an intestinal transplant.

V is TRBV9 and J is TRBJ2-5; 7 nucleotides agree with TRBD2. Per germline, CDR1 SGDLS and CDR2 YYNGEE. There are 15 residues in the CDR3. With V trimmed by 3 bases and J by 0 bases, 5 bases remained unmatched. The CDR3 protein is CASSGRGGDQETQYF. The DNA of the CDR3 is TGTGCCAGCAGCGGGAGGGGAGGGGACCAAGAGACCCAGTACTTC. The variable domain in full, with the rest retrieved from reference TRBV9 and TRBJ2-5, is DSGVTQTPKHLITATGQRVTLRCSPRSGDLSVYWYQQSLDQGLQFLIQYYNGEERAKGNILERFSAQQFPDLHSELNLSSLELGDSALYFCASSGRGGDQETQYFGPGTRLLVL.

This clone is a singleton in its sample. The chain has TRBV11-2 and TRBJ2-7; no clear D gene. The V end lost 2 bases, the J end lost 5 bases, and 25 bases lay between the germline ends. The germline V gene has CDR1 SGHAT and CDR2 FQNNGV. The CDR3 runs 18 residues. Written as DNA, the CDR3 is TGTGCCAGCAGCTTATTTCGTGGCCGGGCCTCCACCAGCAACGAGCAGTACTTC. Its protein product is CASSLFRGRASTSNEQYF.

V usage is TRBV19 and J usage is TRBJ2-1; maybe TRBD2 (6 bases). The length of the CDR3 is 15 residues. The V end was cut by 5 bases, the J end by 0 bases, with 11 bases between. Germline CDR1 and CDR2: LNHDA and SQIVND (reference sequence). CDR3 nucleotide sequence: TGTGCCAGTAGTTCCGACGGGAGCTCCTACAATGAGCAGTTCTTC. Translation: CASSSDGSSYNEQFF.

This clone was recorded only once. CDR3 coding DNA: TGTGCCAGCTCCAGGGACAGCCTCAGGCAGCCCCAGCATTTT. This encodes CASSRDSLRQPQHF. V and J are TRBV27 and TRBJ1-5; TRBD1 agrees at 7 bases. Germline V gene sequence: CDR1 MNHEY, CDR2 SMNVEV (reference sequence). J lost 7 bases, V lost 8 bases, and 11 bases had no gene match. The CDR3 is made up of 14 amino acids.

The genes are TRBV9 and TRBJ2-2, with TRBD2 identical over 9 bases. The CDR3 is 18 amino acids. CDR1 SGDLS and CDR2 YYNGEE come from the germline V gene. Losses at the gene ends were 3 bases for V and 6 bases for J; bases not matched to a gene: 15. The CDR3 DNA reads TGTGCCAGCAGCGCACGGCGGGGGGGCCAACCTTTGCCCGGGGAGCTGTTTTTT. Translated: CASSARRGGQPLPGELFF. Based on the CDR3 plus reference TRBV9 and TRBJ2-2, the full variable domain is DSGVTQTPKHLITATGQRVTLRCSPRSGDLSVYWYQQSLDQGLQFLIQYYNGEERAKGNILERFSAQQFPDLHSELNLSSLELGDSALYFCASSARRGGQPLPGELFFGEGSRLTVL.

The chain joins TRBV6-5 to TRBJ1-2; D is unclear. Germline loops: CDR1 MNHEY, CDR2 SVGAGI. The CDR3 consists of 14 residues. V lost 2 bases to trimming and J lost 0 bases, with 7 bases between them. CDR3 sequence: CASSYLDSNYGYTF. The CDR3 DNA follows: TGTGCCAGCAGTTACCTCGACTCTAACTATGGCTACACCTTC.

The V call is TRBV5-4, the J call TRBJ2-5; D is ambiguous. V lost 2 bases, J lost 5 bases, and 10 bases lay in between. Germline loops: CDR1 SGHNT, CDR2 YYREEE (reference sequence). This CDR3 is 13 amino acids long. The CDR3 spells CASSFEGRETQYF. CDR3 sequence (DNA): TGTGCCAGCAGCTTTGAAGGGCGGGAGACCCAGTACTTC.

The chain has TRBV11-2 and TRBJ2-3; D not certain. With 5 bases removed from V and 4 bases from J, the gap between germline ends came to 13 bases. Germline CDR1 and CDR2: SGHAT and FQNNGV. This CDR3 comprises 14 residues. The CDR3 bases are TGTGCCAGCAGCCAGACTCGCTTGGCAGATACGCAGTATTTT. As protein: CASSQTRLADTQYF.

CDR3 residues: CSVGDGANVLTF. The DNA for the CDR3 is TGCAGCGTGGGTGATGGGGCCAACGTCCTGACTTTC. V and J are TRBV29-1 and TRBJ2-6; D is unresolved. From germline, CDR1 is SQVTM and CDR2 ANQGSEA. The germline V and J ends were trimmed by 6 bases and 3 bases, with 6 bases remaining between them. The CDR3 length is 12 residues.

The chain joins TRBV11-1 to TRBJ2-2, with D maybe TRBD2 (6 bases). Germline loops: CDR1 SGHAT, CDR2 FQDESV (reference sequence). This CDR3 is built from 19 residues. Trimming cost V 1 base and J 6 bases, with 24 bases left between them. The DNA for the CDR3 is TGTGCCAGCAGCTTAGTAGTGATAGGGAAAAAGGAGGGATCCGGGGAGCTGTTTTTT. Its protein is CASSLVVIGKKEGSGELFF.

V and J are TRBV5-1 and TRBJ2-7; 10 positions match TRBD2. The CDR3 sequence is 15 residues long. V lost 5 bases and J lost 2; bases outside the gene matches: 7. Germline lookup yields CDR1 SGHRS and CDR2 YFSETQ. In nucleotides, the CDR3 is TGCGCCAGCAGGCCTACAGCGGGAGGGACCTACGAGCAGTACTTC. Residues: CASRPTAGGTYEQYF.

This sequence joins TRBV4-2 and TRBJ2-2; TRBD2 aligns across 13 bases. Germline CDR1 LGHNA, CDR2 YNFKEQ. J lost 2 bases, V lost 3 bases, and 12 bases had no gene match. The CDR3 extends over 20 amino acids. Here the CDR3 reads CASSHSTTSGGVTNTGELFF. In DNA, the CDR3 is TGTGCCAGCAGCCACTCTACTACTAGCGGGGGGGTAACTAACACCGGGGAGCTGTTTTTT.

The gene calls are TRBV13 and TRBJ2-4; unclear D gene. CDR3 length: 15 amino acids. Trimming took 0 bases from V and 4 from J, leaving 10 bases between them. Germline CDR1 PRHDT, CDR2 FYEKMQ (reference sequence). CDR3 sequence: CASSLGTALKNIQYF. As DNA, the CDR3 is TGTGCCAGCAGCTTAGGCACCGCCCTGAAAAACATTCAGTACTTC.

Only one count was recorded for this clone. This chain joins TRBV4-2 and TRBJ1-1, with D unresolved. The CDR3 runs to 15 residues. From germline, CDR1 is LGHNA and CDR2 YNFKEQ. V dropped 0 bases and J dropped 1 base, with 9 bases sitting between them. DNA of the CDR3: TGTGCCAGCAGCCAAGATCAGGAAGGGAACACTGAAGCTTTCTTT. Protein sequence: CASSQDQEGNTEAFF.

This chain joins TRBV19 and TRBJ2-1, with D uncertain. V lost 3 bases to trimming and J lost 0 bases, with 3 bases between them. Germline CDR1 is LNHDA and CDR2 is SQIVND (reference sequence). There are 13 residues in the CDR3. CDR3 in DNA: TGTGCCAGTAGTATTGACTCCTACAATGAGCAGTTCTTC. Encoded protein: CASSIDSYNEQFF.

V usage is TRBV23-1 and J usage is TRBJ2-7; D not certain. TRBV23-1 is noted as an ORF with a role that remains uncertain. Trimming cost V 1 base and J 0 bases, with 10 bases left between them. The CDR3 consists of 15 residues. Here the CDR3 reads CASSQWVIRSYEQYF. Here the CDR3 DNA reads TGCGCCAGCAGTCAATGGGTCATCCGCTCCTACGAGCAGTACTTC.

The CDR3 loop reads CASSHNARGGHRYGYTF. The CDR3 region has the DNA TGTGCCAGCAGCCATAATGCCCGGGGAGGACACCGCTATGGCTACACCTTC. The chain couples TRBV7-3 to TRBJ1-2, with D possibly TRBD1 on 5 matching bases. Trimming cost V 5 bases and J 4 bases, with 23 bases left between them. The germline V gene encodes CDR1 SGHTA and CDR2 FQGTGA. The CDR3 extends over 17 amino acids. The variable domain in full, with the rest retrieved from reference TRBV7-3 and TRBJ1-2, is GAGVSQTPSNKVTEKGKYVELRCDPISGHTALYWYRQSLGQGPEFLIYFQGTGAADDSGLPNDRFFAVRPEGSVSTLKIQRTERGDSAVYLCASSHNARGGHRYGYTFGSGTRLTVV.

This chain uses TRBV28 with TRBJ2-3; TRBD1 agrees at 7 bases. Germline CDR1 MDHEN, CDR2 SYDVKM. The CDR3 runs 15 residues. Trimming removed 6 bases from V and 1 base from J; junction bases left unmatched: 7. CDR3 loop: CASRLTGVRTDTQYF. For the CDR3, the DNA is TGTGCCAGCAGACTAACAGGGGTCCGCACAGATACGCAGTATTTT.

V usage is TRBV7-9 and J usage is TRBJ1-5; D is unresolved. The CDR3 has 14 residues. Germline CDR1 SEHNR, CDR2 FQNEAQ (reference sequence). The V gene lost 1 base and the J gene lost 7 bases, with 11 bases spanning the gap. The CDR3: CASSLGALWQPQHF. In nucleotides, the CDR3 is TGTGCCAGCAGCTTAGGAGCCCTTTGGCAGCCCCAGCATTTT.

CDR3 residues: CASSDSTGVSSYNEQFF. In DNA, the CDR3 is TGCGCCAGCAGTGATTCGACAGGGGTCAGCTCCTACAATGAGCAGTTCTTC. The chain uses TRBV10-2 and TRBJ2-1; 8 bases agree with TRBD1. This CDR3 has 17 residues. V shed 3 bases and J 0 bases; nucleotides not matched to a gene: 7. Germline V CDR1 and CDR2: WSHSY, SAAADI.

This clone was counted a few times. This sequence joins TRBV4-2 and TRBJ1-6; D is ambiguous. Germline V gene sequence: CDR1 LGHNA, CDR2 YNFKEQ. This CDR3 comprises 11 residues. Trimming left V 0 bases short and J 9 bases short, with 0 bases between. Here the CDR3 reads CASSQDSPLHF. The CDR3 DNA follows: TGTGCCAGCAGCCAAGATTCACCCCTCCACTTT.

Turning to this clone: This specimen includes other DNA sequences encoding the same CDR3. The V call is TRBV4-1, the J call TRBJ2-7; D uncertain. Germline lookup yields CDR1 MGHRA and CDR2 YSYEKL. The CDR3 length is 17 residues. V was trimmed by 1 base and J by 3 bases, leaving 19 bases between them. The CDR3, as DNA: TGCGCCAGCAGCCAAGCACCTCACAGCCTAGGAAGCTACGAGCAGTACTTC. As protein: CASSQAPHSLGSYEQYF.